This T cell receptor beta chain was found in a study of cytomegalovirus exposure and HLA in healthy donors. Study at large: In a later analysis, the roughly 120 validation repertoires were reported to have used the same platform as the 600 to 800 first-cohort repertoires. Overall study results and limits: Some TCR beta chains (164 of them) were listed as cytomegalovirus-associated. It was confirmed in vitro that three of the CMV-associated chains were specific for CMV antigens.

In the case of this clone: What it binds is unknown.

Data came from immunoSEQ multiplex PCR; TCRdb stores just in-frame clones and leaves some out. This sample yields more than 300,000 clones, of which 80% to 90% are seen a single time; 0.84% belongs to the top ten. This CDR3 has 15 amino acids. Germline V gene lookup returns CDR1 MNHNS and CDR2 SASEGT. The trim removed 6 bases at V and 0 bases at J, leaving 5 bases unmatched. The chain combines TRBV6-1 with TRBJ2-1; TRBD2 agrees at 7 bases. The sample was PBMCs. The origin of this receptor is a woman aged 18 to 35 in good health and CMV-seronegative. The CDR3, as DNA: TGTGCCAGCAGCCAGGGAGGGAGCTCCTACAATGAGCAGTTCTTC. Protein product: CASSQGGSSYNEQFF.